The 24 T cell receptor beta chains reported below all come from one sample, sequenced in a study of blood T cell repertoires in COVID-19. Here immunoSEQ multiplex PCR was the method, and the copy in TCRdb shows in-frame clones only, minus some. The sample includes about 210,000 clones, approximately 85% seen only once; the top ten take roughly 8%. Sample: peripheral blood. The receptors originated from a woman between 50 and 59 years old with active or convalescent COVID-19.

Worth noting for this clone: The junction differs from germline at one of its ends, possibly a read error. V and J are TRBV5-4 and TRBJ2-1; D remains unclear. Germline CDR1 is SGHNT and CDR2 is YYREEE (reference sequence). The CDR3 runs to 14 residues. The CDR3 spells CASSLPRSSNEQFF. DNA for the CDR3: TGTGCCAGCAGCTTGCCCAGGTCCTCCAATGAGCAGTTCTTC.

V is TRBV4-1 and J is TRBJ1-5; a weak D match, TRBD1 (5 bases). The CDR3 is 15 amino acids. V dropped 4 bases and J dropped 0 bases, with 10 bases sitting between them. Germline CDR1 is MGHRA and CDR2 is YSYEKL. Here the CDR3 reads CASSRRDSSNQPQHF. The CDR3 nucleotides read TGCGCCAGCAGCCGACGAGACAGTAGCAATCAGCCCCAGCATTTT.

CDR3 DNA sequence: TGTGCCAGCTCACCCCTTCCGGGTGAAAAACTGTTTTTT. Amino acid sequence: CASSPLPGEKLFF. The V gene is TRBV18, the J gene TRBJ1-4; D is unclear. Germline V lookup: CDR1 KGHSH, CDR2 LQKENI. The CDR3 extends over 13 amino acids. With 3 bases removed from V and 7 bases from J, the gap between germline ends came to 9 bases. The variable domain in full, with the rest retrieved from reference TRBV18 and TRBJ1-4, is NAGVMQNPRHLVRRRGQEARLRCSPMKGHSHVYWYRQLPEEGLKFMVYLQKENIIDESGMPKERFSAEFPKEGPSILRIQQVVRGDSAAYFCASSPLPGEKLFFGSGTQLSVL.

J is TRBJ2-1 and V is TRBV4-2, with TRBD2 as a possible D gene (7 bases). The CDR3 is made up of 16 amino acids. Germline CDR1 is LGHNA and CDR2 is YNFKEQ. V shed 4 bases and J shed 7 bases, with 20 bases lying between them. CDR3 amino acids: CASSPGGAFRGNEQFF. DNA for the CDR3: TGTGCCAGCAGCCCGGGAGGAGCGTTTAGGGGGAATGAGCAGTTCTTC.

The V gene is TRBV11-3, the J gene TRBJ2-7; D unclear. The CDR3 totals 13 residues. The V and J ends lost 3 bases and 3 bases respectively, with 9 bases between them. From germline, CDR1 is SGHNT and CDR2 YENEEA. As DNA, the CDR3 is TGTGCCAGCAGCTTGAGTCTTGGCTACGAGCAGTACTTC. As protein: CASSLSLGYEQYF.

This rearrangement joins TRBV3-1 (or the pseudogene TRBV3-2) to TRBJ2-1, with 8 nucleotides matching TRBD2. The CDR3 length is 11 residues. J was trimmed by 15 bases and V by 4 bases; bases with no gene match: 5. The germline gives CDR1 LGHDT, CDR2 YNNKEL (reference sequence). For the CDR3, the DNA is TGTGCCAGCAGCCGCGGGACTAGGCCGTTCTTC. It translates to CASSRGTRPFF.

The J gene is TRBJ2-5, the V gene TRBV3-1 (or the pseudogene TRBV3-2); 8 nucleotides agree with TRBD2. Trimming took 3 bases from V and 2 from J; bases not matched to a gene: 2. This CDR3 is 14 amino acids long. Germline CDR1 LGHDT, CDR2 YNNKEL (reference sequence). CDR3 sequence: CASSHGRGQETQYF. DNA of the CDR3: TGTGCCAGCAGCCACGGGAGGGGGCAAGAGACCCAGTACTTC.

The rearrangement joins TRBV28 to TRBJ1-2; a weak D match, TRBD1 (6 bases). This CDR3 has 16 amino acids. Germline V gene sequence: CDR1 MDHEN, CDR2 SYDVKM. V lost 3 bases and J lost 8, with 22 bases in between. CDR3 sequence reads: CASSLLRDKYSSGYTF. CDR3 nucleotide sequence: TGTGCCAGCAGTTTGTTAAGGGACAAATATAGCTCCGGCTACACCTTC.

The rearrangement links TRBV19 to TRBJ1-2; D is possibly TRBD1 (6 bases). CDR1 and CDR2 (germline): LNHDA, SQIVND (reference sequence). The CDR3 is 13 amino acids. Trimming removed 7 bases from V and 6 bases from J, with 15 bases in between. The CDR3 DNA reads TGTGCCAGTACCCCGTGGGACACCGATGGCTACACCTTC. Protein: CASTPWDTDGYTF.

The rearrangement links TRBV28 to TRBJ2-5; the match to TRBD1 covers 8 bases. V was clipped by 3 bases and J by 5 bases; unmatched bases: 5. Germline V lookup: CDR1 MDHEN, CDR2 SYDVKM. The CDR3 covers 14 residues. The CDR3, as DNA: TGTGCCAGCAGTTTGACAGGGGCCCAGGAGACCCAGTACTTC. This translates into CASSLTGAQETQYF.

As for this clone: The same CDR3 is also encoded by other DNA sequences in this sample. The V and J genes are TRBV12-5 and TRBJ1-1; 9 bases are a match to TRBD1. This CDR3 comprises 12 residues. Germline CDR1 and CDR2: LGHNT and FRNRAP. The ends lost 6 bases at V and 8 bases at J; junction bases unmatched: 4. CDR3 in amino acids: CASGPDRGEAFF. The CDR3 DNA reads TGTGCTAGTGGACCTGACAGGGGGGAAGCTTTCTTT.

The chain combines TRBV23-1 with TRBJ2-7; 7 bases align to TRBD2. TRBV23-1 is annotated as an ORF whose role is uncertain. CDR3 length: 16 amino acids. With V trimmed by 4 bases and J by 6 bases, 15 bases remained unmatched. CDR3 sequence reads: CASSRRLARSFSEQYV. CDR3 bases: TGCGCCAGCAGTCGCCGACTAGCCCGTTCATTCTCCGAGCAGTACGTC.

CDR3 in DNA: TGTGCCAGCAGCCAGGGTTCATACGGGGAGCTGTTTTTT. It is translated as CASSQGSYGELFF. V usage is TRBV7-2 and J usage is TRBJ2-2, with D maybe TRBD1 (5 bases). V lost 5 bases to trimming and J lost 7 bases, with 11 bases between them. This CDR3 region has 13 residues. CDR1 is SGHTA and CDR2 is FQGNSA in the germline V gene.

V is TRBV5-5 and J is TRBJ2-5; D is ambiguous. The germline V gene has CDR1 SGHKS and CDR2 YYEKEE (reference sequence). The CDR3 sequence is 15 residues long. The ends were cut back, 2 bases at V and 3 bases at J, with 14 bases in the middle. The CDR3 DNA is TGTGCCAGCAGCTTAACTCTCGGCACTAAAGAGACCCAGTACTTC. Amino acid sequence: CASSLTLGTKETQYF.

In its sample, this clone was seen a few times. The chain has TRBV11-2 and TRBJ1-1; TRBD1 agrees at 8 bases. This CDR3 is built from 15 residues. After removal of 5 bases from V and 1 base from J, the junction contained 6 bases not matched to a gene. Germline V CDR1 and CDR2: SGHAT, FQNNGV. The CDR3 protein is CASSGRTGKNTEAFF. The CDR3 DNA is TGTGCCAGCAGCGGACGGACAGGGAAGAACACTGAAGCTTTCTTT. The whole variable domain, remainder taken from reference TRBV11-2 and TRBJ1-1, is EAGVAQSPRYKIIEKRQSVAFWCNPISGHATLYWYQQILGQGPKLLIQFQNNGVVDDSQLPKDRFSAERLKGVDSTLKIQPAKLEDSAVYLCASSGRTGKNTEAFFGQGTRLTVV.

The V and J genes are TRBV7-9 and TRBJ1-5, with D unresolved. Germline assignment: CDR1 SEHNR and CDR2 FQNEAQ (reference sequence). Trimming took 4 bases from V and 0 from J, leaving 13 bases between them. This CDR3 has 16 residues. For the CDR3, the DNA is TGTGCCAGCAGCTCGCAGACGGGAAATAGCAATCAGCCCCAGCATTTT. Protein sequence: CASSSQTGNSNQPQHF.

The J gene is TRBJ1-1, the V gene TRBV10-3; 8 positions agree with TRBD1. The CDR3 extends over 14 amino acids. The ends lost 2 bases at V and 5 bases at J; junction bases unmatched: 4. Germline V gene sequence: CDR1 ENHRY, CDR2 SYGVKD. In DNA form, the CDR3 reads TGTGCCATCAGTGAGAGGACAGGGAGAACTGAAGCTTTCTTT. Translation gives CAISERTGRTEAFF.

The chain employs TRBV5-8 and TRBJ2-2; 7 bases are shared with TRBD2. Germline V gene sequence: CDR1 SGHTS, CDR2 YDEGEE. The CDR3 totals 16 residues. The V gene end was trimmed by 3 bases and the J gene end by 6 bases; junction bases not matched to a gene: 11. The CDR3 reads CASSSPGRGIAGELFF. The CDR3, as DNA: TGTGCCAGCAGCTCACCGGGGAGGGGAATCGCCGGGGAGCTGTTTTTT.

This chain uses TRBV5-1 with TRBJ2-1; unclear D gene. From germline, CDR1 is SGHRS and CDR2 YFSETQ. V gave up 2 bases and J gave up 6 bases, with 12 bases separating them. The CDR3 is 14 residues long. The CDR3 sequence: CASSFGWQINEQFF. The CDR3 DNA follows: TGCGCCAGCAGCTTTGGTTGGCAGATCAATGAGCAGTTCTTC. Based on the CDR3 plus reference TRBV5-1 and TRBJ2-1, the full variable domain is KAGVTQTPRYLIKTRGQQVTLSCSPISGHRSVSWYQQTPGQGLQFLFEYFSETQRNKGNFPGRFSGRQFSNSRSEMNVSTLELGDSALYLCASSFGWQINEQFFGPGTRLTVL.

The chain joins TRBV28 to TRBJ1-1, with 9 bases matching TRBD1. CDR3 length: 17 amino acids. The ends lost 2 bases at V and 0 bases at J; junction bases unmatched: 7. Germline V gene sequence: CDR1 MDHEN, CDR2 SYDVKM. The CDR3: CASSLRSGQGVNTEAFF. In DNA form, the CDR3 reads TGTGCCAGCAGTTTAAGATCGGGACAGGGAGTGAACACTGAAGCTTTCTTT.

This chain uses TRBV19 with TRBJ2-7; 8 bases map to TRBD1. J was trimmed by 5 bases and V by 5 bases; bases with no gene match: 8. Germline loops: CDR1 LNHDA, CDR2 SQIVND (reference sequence). The CDR3 consists of 14 residues. This chain's CDR3 is CASSDWTGTHEQYF. CDR3 bases: TGTGCCAGTAGTGACTGGACAGGGACCCACGAGCAGTACTTC.

V gene TRBV7-6 combines with J gene TRBJ1-2, with 7 bases lining up with TRBD1. This CDR3 is built from 17 residues. Germline V CDR1 and CDR2: SGHVS, FNYEAQ. The trim removed 5 bases at V and 6 bases at J, leaving 18 bases unmatched. CDR3 sequence reads: CASSTDLGQKSSHGYTF. The CDR3 DNA follows: TGTGCCAGCAGCACTGATCTGGGACAGAAGTCTTCCCATGGCTACACCTTC.

The CDR3, as DNA: TGTGCCAGCAGTTTTCAGGGGCTCAATGAAAAACTGTTTTTT. It encodes CASSFQGLNEKLFF. The chain employs TRBV6-6 and TRBJ1-4; the D gene is possibly TRBD1 (6 bases). Trimming cost V 4 bases and J 5 bases, with 11 bases left between them. Germline V gene data show CDR1 as MNHNY and CDR2 as SVGAGI (reference sequence). There are 14 residues in the CDR3.

The chain combines TRBV3-1 (or the pseudogene TRBV3-2) with TRBJ2-5; 7 bases line up with TRBD2. V shed 3 bases, J shed 5 bases, and the junction held 15 bases outside the gene matches. The germline CDR1 and CDR2 sequences are LGHDT and YNNKEL (reference sequence). The CDR3 sequence is 17 residues long. Here the CDR3 DNA reads TGTGCCAGCAGCCAGACAAGCGGTGGGGCCGGGGGGGAGACCCAGTACTTC. This encodes CASSQTSGGAGGETQYF.